These 30 T cell receptor beta chains were all obtained from the same sample, sequenced in a study of cytomegalovirus exposure and HLA in healthy donors. PCR amplification relied on 60 Vbeta primers (plus 13 Jbeta primers). Using immunoSEQ multiplex PCR, the repertoire was profiled, and TCRdb retains in-frame clones only, with some absent. The sample lists some 130,000 clones; about two thirds were seen once. Sequencing was done on a sample of PBMCs. These receptors all stem from a woman in her forties in good health and CMV-seronegative.

V is TRBV6-1 and J is TRBJ1-3, with D uncertain. The CDR3 has 14 amino acids. The ends were cut back, 5 bases at V and 8 bases at J, with 16 bases in the middle. The germline CDR1 and CDR2 sequences are MNHNS and SASEGT. The CDR3 region is CASSSRVARDTIYF. CDR3 DNA sequence: TGTGCCAGCAGTTCCCGGGTTGCGCGGGACACCATATATTTT.

J is TRBJ1-5 and V is TRBV28; TRBD1 matches at 9 bases. J gave up 1 base and V 1 base, and 8 bases lay outside the gene matches. CDR1 and CDR2 (germline): MDHEN, SYDVKM. The CDR3 consists of 18 residues. Here the CDR3 DNA reads TGTGCCAGCAGTTTATCGGGACAGGGAGTTTCCAGCAATCAGCCCCAGCATTTT. Translating it yields CASSLSGQGVSSNQPQHF.

The V gene is TRBV27, the J gene TRBJ1-2; D remains unclear. CDR3 length: 13 amino acids. Germline loops: CDR1 MNHEY, CDR2 SMNVEV (reference sequence). V lost 4 bases, J lost 4 bases, and 10 bases lay in between. This CDR3 is CASSSGLPYGYTF. The CDR3 nucleotides read TGTGCCAGCAGTTCAGGACTGCCCTATGGCTACACCTTC.

The CDR3: CASSLGTAQETQYF. As DNA, the CDR3 is TGCGCCAGCAGCTTAGGGACAGCCCAAGAGACCCAGTACTTC. The chain joins TRBV5-1 to TRBJ2-5; 7 nucleotides align to TRBD1. Germline V gene lookup returns CDR1 SGHRS and CDR2 YFSETQ. With V trimmed by 2 bases and J by 1 base, 2 bases remained unmatched. The CDR3 loop spans 14 amino acids. Full variable domain (remainder filled in from reference TRBV5-1 and TRBJ2-5): KAGVTQTPRYLIKTRGQQVTLSCSPISGHRSVSWYQQTPGQGLQFLFEYFSETQRNKGNFPGRFSGRQFSNSRSEMNVSTLELGDSALYLCASSLGTAQETQYFGPGTRLLVL.

V gene TRBV7-9 combines with J gene TRBJ1-6; TRBD1 might be the D (6 bases). The length of the CDR3 is 15 residues. CDR1 and CDR2 (germline): SEHNR, FQNEAQ (reference sequence). V lost 1 base and J 14 bases, leaving 18 bases between the germline ends. DNA of the CDR3: TGTGCCAGCAGCTTAGACGGACCCGGACAGATGGCCCTCCACTTT. Protein sequence: CASSLDGPGQMALHF. The whole variable domain, remainder taken from reference TRBV7-9 and TRBJ1-6, is DTGVSQNPRHKITKRGQNVTFRCDPISEHNRLYWYRQTLGQGPEFLTYFQNEAQLEKSRLLSDRFSAERPKGSFSTLEIQRTEQGDSAMYLCASSLDGPGQMALHFGNGTRLTVT.

The chain is built from TRBV7-2 and TRBJ2-1, with TRBD2 matching over 10 bases. The ends lost 2 bases at V and 0 bases at J; junction bases unmatched: 4. The V gene's germline CDR1 is SGHTA and CDR2 FQGNSA. CDR3 length equals 17 residues. CDR3 DNA: TGTGCCAGCAGCTTATTTGCTAGCGGGGGCTCCTACAATGAGCAGTTCTTC. Its protein is CASSLFASGGSYNEQFF.

The V gene is TRBV5-5, the J gene TRBJ1-4; D may be TRBD1 (6 bases). Germline CDR1 SGHKS, CDR2 YYEKEE (reference sequence). With 3 bases removed from V and 5 bases from J, the gap between germline ends came to 14 bases. The CDR3 totals 15 residues. CDR3 bases: TGTGCCAGCAGCTCCCTAGGGGGTGAGAATGAAAAACTGTTTTTT. Translation gives CASSSLGGENEKLFF. Full variable domain (rest looked up from reference TRBV5-5 and TRBJ1-4): DAGVTQSPTHLIKTRGQQVTLRCSPISGHKSVSWYQQVLGQGPQFIFQYYEKEERGRGNFPDRFSARQFPNYSSELNVNALLLGDSALYLCASSSLGGENEKLFFGSGTQLSVL.

V and J are TRBV7-2 and TRBJ2-7; weak D call: TRBD2 (6 bases). V gave up 1 base and J gave up 0 bases, with 7 bases separating them. The CDR3 has 14 amino acids. CDR1 and CDR2 from the germline V gene are SGHTA and FQGNSA. CDR3 sequence: CASSLGDFSYEQYF. The CDR3 coding sequence is TGTGCCAGCAGCTTAGGGGACTTCTCCTACGAGCAGTACTTC.

This chain uses TRBV29-1 with TRBJ2-2, with no clear D. The CDR3 sequence is 12 residues long. Trimming stripped 4 bases from V and 5 bases from J, with 8 bases between. Germline lookup yields CDR1 SQVTM and CDR2 ANQGSEA. The CDR3 DNA reads TGCAGCGTTGTAGCCCAGACCGGGGAGCTGTTTTTT. Its protein product is CSVVAQTGELFF.

The chain uses TRBV6-1 and TRBJ1-2, with TRBD1 as a possible D gene (6 bases). CDR1 is MNHNS, CDR2 SASEGT, per germline. The CDR3 has 16 residues. The V gene lost 0 bases and the J gene lost 6 bases, with 17 bases spanning the gap. The CDR3 loop is CASSEAPGTQTNGYTF. The CDR3, as DNA: TGTGCCAGCAGTGAAGCCCCCGGGACACAAACTAATGGCTACACCTTC.

The V call is TRBV29-1, the J call TRBJ1-1; D is uncertain. V was shortened by 4 bases and J by 1 base, with 10 bases between the two germline ends. Per germline, CDR1 SQVTM and CDR2 ANQGSEA. The CDR3 runs 13 residues. In DNA, the CDR3 is TGCAGCGTTGCACAGCCCCGGAACACTGAAGCTTTCTTT. Its translation: CSVAQPRNTEAFF. Variable domain in full (rest from reference TRBV29-1 and TRBJ1-1): SAVISQKPSRDICQRGTSLTIQCQVDSQVTMMFWYRQQPGQSLTLIATANQGSEATYESGFVIDKFPISRPNLTFSTLTVSNMSPEDSSIYLCSVAQPRNTEAFFGQGTRLTVV.

The V gene is TRBV5-1, the J gene TRBJ1-4; 10 bases agree with TRBD1. Looked up from germline, CDR1 is SGHRS and CDR2 is YFSETQ. J gave up 9 bases and V 4 bases, and 9 bases lay outside the gene matches. The CDR3 totals 15 residues. The CDR3 coding sequence is TGCGCCAGCAGCGTGGGACAGGGGTGGGCCCAAAAACTGTTTTTT. Translation gives CASSVGQGWAQKLFF.

The J gene is TRBJ1-2, the V gene TRBV19; 9 positions match TRBD1. Germline CDR1 and CDR2: LNHDA and SQIVND (reference sequence). The length of the CDR3 is 15 residues. V gave up 4 bases and J gave up 4 bases; unmatched junction bases: 7. The CDR3: CASSTRDRATYGYTF. The CDR3 bases are TGTGCCAGTAGTACCCGGGACAGGGCGACCTATGGCTACACCTTC.

CDR3 protein: CASSSRRGGTEAFF. In DNA, the CDR3 is TGCGCCAGCAGCTCACGGCGGGGTGGCACTGAAGCTTTCTTT. The genes are TRBV5-1 and TRBJ1-1; the D is unclear. The CDR3 contains 14 residues. From germline, CDR1 is SGHRS and CDR2 YFSETQ. Deletions cut 3 bases from V and 4 bases from J, with 13 bases between.

The chain links TRBV5-6 to TRBJ2-7; 7 bases match TRBD1. The CDR3 loop spans 15 amino acids. The ends lost 0 bases at V and 2 bases at J; junction bases unmatched: 5. The germline gives CDR1 SGHDT, CDR2 YYEEEE. The CDR3 nucleotides read TGTGCCAGCAGCTTGGGTACAGGGGTGGCCTACGAGCAGTACTTC. Amino acid sequence: CASSLGTGVAYEQYF.

V usage is TRBV4-1 and J usage is TRBJ1-2; no definite D call. Trimming pared 4 bases from V and 2 bases from J, leaving 8 bases between. The CDR3 is 13 amino acids. Germline V gives CDR1 MGHRA, CDR2 YSYEKL. This CDR3 reads CASSLDGNYGYTF. CDR3 nucleotide sequence: TGCGCCAGCAGCCTCGACGGGAACTATGGCTACACCTTC.

This chain connects TRBV6-1 to TRBJ2-3; TRBD2 matches 12 bases. The J segment lost 1 base and the V segment lost 4 bases, leaving 9 bases of the junction unmatched. The CDR3 spans 18 residues. Germline V gene data show CDR1 as MNHNS and CDR2 as SASEGT. The DNA of the CDR3 is TGTGCCAGCAGTGCCCGGACTAGCGGGGAGGAAGGCACAGATACGCAGTATTTT. It codes for CASSARTSGEEGTDTQYF.

The genes are TRBV19 and TRBJ1-1, with TRBD1 identical over 8 bases. Germline CDR1 and CDR2: LNHDA and SQIVND (reference sequence). After removal of 6 bases from V and 3 bases from J, the junction contained 6 bases not matched to a gene. CDR3 length: 14 amino acids. CDR3 bases: TGTGCCAGTAGGCCACAGGGGGTCCACACTGAAGCTTTCTTT. Protein product: CASRPQGVHTEAFF.

CDR3 coding DNA: TGTGCCATCAGCCAAGGGGACAGCGCAATTTCACCCCTCCACTTT. This sequence encodes CAISQGDSAISPLHF. This chain links TRBV10-3 with TRBJ1-6, with 7 positions matching TRBD1. V shed 6 bases, J shed 9 bases, and the junction held 11 bases outside the gene matches. CDR3 length: 15 amino acids. The germline gives CDR1 ENHRY, CDR2 SYGVKD.

V usage is TRBV9 and J usage is TRBJ2-2; no definite D call. The CDR3 totals 16 residues. Germline loops: CDR1 SGDLS, CDR2 YYNGEE. The V gene lost 2 bases and the J gene lost 3 bases, with 14 bases spanning the gap. This chain's CDR3 is CASSVTGGEDTGELFF. CDR3 DNA: TGTGCCAGCAGCGTGACCGGCGGAGAGGACACCGGGGAGCTGTTTTTT.

The gene calls are TRBV5-1 and TRBJ1-6; TRBD1 matches 7 bases. The germline CDR1 and CDR2 sequences are SGHRS and YFSETQ. After removal of 0 bases from V and 7 bases from J, the junction contained 4 bases not matched to a gene. The CDR3 runs to 15 residues. The chain's CDR3 is CASSLEGGHNSPLHF. The CDR3 DNA follows: TGCGCCAGCAGCTTGGAAGGGGGCCACAATTCACCCCTCCACTTT.

V usage is TRBV28 and J usage is TRBJ1-2, with 10 bases lining up with TRBD1. V dropped 5 bases and J dropped 5; count of bases not matched to a gene: 5. This CDR3 is built from 14 residues. The germline CDR1 and CDR2 sequences are MDHEN and SYDVKM. Here the CDR3 reads CASSLRDRGYGYTF. The CDR3 coding sequence is TGTGCCAGCAGTCTAAGGGACAGGGGATATGGCTACACCTTC.

A single count supports this clone. The V call is TRBV5-4, the J call TRBJ2-5; 9 positions agree with TRBD1. The CDR3 is 18 residues long. V lost 6 bases to trimming and J lost 2 bases; unmatched junction nucleotides: 17. The V gene's germline CDR1 is SGHNT and CDR2 YYREEE (reference sequence). The CDR3 here is CASTGLNAGQGSQETQYF. Written as DNA, the CDR3 is TGTGCCAGCACCGGCCTGAACGCGGGACAGGGCAGTCAAGAGACCCAGTACTTC.

The chain joins TRBV27 to TRBJ2-7; 7 bases line up with TRBD1. The germline CDR1 and CDR2 sequences are MNHEY and SMNVEV (reference sequence). V dropped 3 bases and J dropped 1; count of bases not matched to a gene: 3. The CDR3 runs to 14 residues. The CDR3 sequence is CASSFRDSSYEQYF. CDR3 in DNA: TGTGCCAGCAGTTTCCGGGACAGTTCCTACGAGCAGTACTTC.

The rearrangement links TRBV9 to TRBJ1-4; tentatively, D is TRBD1 (6 bases). The CDR3 extends over 15 amino acids. The ends were cut back, 2 bases at V and 3 bases at J, with 11 bases in the middle. Germline V gene lookup returns CDR1 SGDLS and CDR2 YYNGEE. Written as DNA, the CDR3 is TGTGCCAGCAGCGTGATGGGGGCCCCTAATGAAAAACTGTTTTTT. Its protein is CASSVMGAPNEKLFF.

A note on this clone: Germline and junction disagree at one end, which may indicate a read error. The V and J genes are TRBV5-1 and TRBJ1-1; D unclear. Germline values: CDR1 SGHRS, CDR2 YFSETQ. This CDR3 spans 12 amino acids. CDR3 DNA: TGCGTCAGCAGCTTGCCATCCACTGAAGCTTTCTTT. Translated: CVSSLPSTEAFF.

The genes are TRBV10-3 and TRBJ2-7, with TRBD1 as a possible D gene (6 bases). Germline assignment: CDR1 ENHRY and CDR2 SYGVKD. This CDR3 spans 14 amino acids. Between the trimmed V and J ends, which lost 4 bases and 1 base, there was a span of 11 bases. CDR3 loop: CAISGTGSSYEQYF. The CDR3 DNA follows: TGTGCCATCAGTGGAACAGGGAGTTCCTACGAGCAGTACTTC.

This clone was detected once. The rearrangement joins TRBV27 to TRBJ2-6; 9 bases fit TRBD1. Trimming took 8 bases from V and 3 from J; bases not matched to a gene: 8. Germline V gives CDR1 MNHEY, CDR2 SMNVEV (reference sequence). The CDR3 loop spans 16 amino acids. The CDR3 nucleotides are TGTGCCAGCCTCTCCGGGACAGGGTTTGGGGCCAACGTCCTGACTTTC. It specifies CASLSGTGFGANVLTF.

The genes are TRBV6-1 and TRBJ2-7; 7 bases map to TRBD1. V trimming: 9 bases; J trimming: 3 bases; junction bases outside the gene matches: 8. The germline CDR1 and CDR2 sequences are MNHNS and SASEGT. The CDR3 has 13 amino acids. The CDR3 reads CASTGAGGYEQYF. The CDR3 region has the DNA TGTGCCAGTACCGGGGCAGGGGGCTACGAGCAGTACTTC.

The chain carries TRBV14 and TRBJ2-7, with 7 bases lining up with TRBD2. CDR3 size: 16 residues. V shed 2 bases and J 7 bases; nucleotides not matched to a gene: 14. Germline CDR1 is SGHDN and CDR2 is FVKESK. The CDR3 is CASSQYQAGRRREQYF. The CDR3 DNA follows: TGTGCCAGCAGCCAATATCAAGCGGGGCGCAGACGGGAGCAGTACTTC. The full variable domain, in which reference TRBV14 and TRBJ2-7 provide the parts outside the CDR3, is EAGVTQFPSHSVIEKGQTVTLRCDPISGHDNLYWYRRVMGKEIKFLLHFVKESKQDESGMPNNRFLAERTGGTYSTLKVQPAELEDSGVYFCASSQYQAGRRREQYFGPGTRLTVT.